A selection of T cell receptor beta chains follows, all from one sample in a study of PD-1 blockade in classical Hodgkin lymphoma. TCRdb's table, derived via immunoSEQ multiplex PCR, lists solely in-frame clones and lacks some. The sample has some 45,000 clones; 78% are singletons. Source: peripheral blood mononuclear cells (PBMCs), taken before the fourth cycle of nivolumab. All receptors derive from a human donor with classical Hodgkin lymphoma. Both conserved end residues are part of each CDR3. Clone size is stated in some rows and not others, as once, few, many or a class when expanded.

v_gene	abundance	j_gene	CDR3aa
TRBV5-1	NA	TRBJ2-6	CASSYGSSGANVLTF
TRBV10-3	medium-sized	TRBJ1-6	CAISIQEQNSPLHF
TRBV25-1	NA	TRBJ1-2	CASGTGHGYTF
TRBV30	once	TRBJ2-7	CAWSVPGGGSYEQYF
TRBV2	NA	TRBJ1-2	CASSAETGLYGYTF
TRBV5-4	NA	TRBJ2-5	CASSSTRGTQETQYF
TRBV6-5	NA	TRBJ1-2	CASQGTGGGYGYTF
TRBV4-3	NA	TRBJ1-2	CASSQGQGLWYGYTF
TRBV4-3	NA	TRBJ1-3	CASSPTVAGTNTIYF
TRBV19	once	TRBJ1-4	CASSIGFGKLFF
TRBV6-5	NA	TRBJ1-2	CASSYSATGNYGYTF
TRBV19	NA	TRBJ2-3	CASSGGGGTDTQYF
TRBV7-9	few	TRBJ1-1	CASSFSRTEAFF
TRBV30	NA	TRBJ1-1	CAWSAANTEAFF
TRBV2	NA	TRBJ2-7	CATGSREQYF
TRBV5-1	NA	TRBJ1-2	CASSPLGRGNYGYTF
TRBV5-6	NA	TRBJ2-3	CASSLLGQGIPDTQYF
TRBV29-1	once	TRBJ2-7	CSVARFPRGLSSYEQYF
TRBV5-6	many	TRBJ1-4	CASTLDRLNEKLFF
TRBV5-1	NA	TRBJ2-5	CASSLPGQQETQYF
TRBV6-5	NA	TRBJ1-5	CASGHRREPQHF
TRBV2	NA	TRBJ1-1	CASSEGGRSFGAFF
TRBV27	NA	TRBJ2-3	CASSTDTSSTDTQYF
TRBV10-1	NA	TRBJ2-5	CASSENRGRGETQYF
TRBV19	NA	TRBJ2-5	CASSPYPRGGETQYF
TRBV19	medium-sized	TRBJ1-3	CASSISSSGNTIYF
TRBV7-6	NA	TRBJ2-2	CASSLGNTGELFF
TRBV19	NA	TRBJ2-3	CVPRAGRAGTDTQYF
TRBV14	NA	TRBJ2-6	CASSQRAGANVLTF
TRBV28	NA	TRBJ2-7	CASTRASGGSLEQYF
TRBV6-5	NA	TRBJ1-2	CASSYSIAGDYGYTF
TRBV30	NA	TRBJ1-1	CAWSTGTGTEAFF
TRBV7-6	NA	TRBJ2-3	CASSLASGATDTQYF
TRBV5-1	NA	TRBJ2-5	CASSFQGGGLAETQYF
TRBV29-1	NA	TRBJ1-2	CSVNQGDYGYTF
TRBV1	NA	TRBJ2-1	CTSSQDNRGIRYEQFF
TRBV28	NA	TRBJ1-5	CASSLFKNQPQHF
TRBV19	NA	TRBJ1-3	CASSDVGNTIYF
TRBV7-3	NA	TRBJ2-1	CASSPGQGGYNEQFF
TRBV6-6	many	TRBJ1-3	CASRTGDGGNTIYF
TRBV7-2	few	TRBJ1-1	CASSPDWTNTEAFF
TRBV7-2	NA	TRBJ2-2	CASTTEGVVTGELFF
TRBV5-1	NA	TRBJ1-5	CASSLGSGNQPQHF
TRBV10-3	once	TRBJ1-4	CAISDSRTATNEKLFF
TRBV11-3	NA	TRBJ1-2	CASSPDNSAGYTF
TRBV9	NA	TRBJ2-1	CASSTRDYSYNEQFF
TRBV7-2	NA	TRBJ1-1	CASSPFRLGPEAFF
TRBV6-6	many	TRBJ1-2	CASRNTGQGAYGYTF
TRBV14	NA	TRBJ2-7	CASSPRRGAPDEQYF
TRBV4-3	NA	TRBJ1-5	CASSQGGVTGMVGDHQPQHF
TRBV5-1	NA	TRBJ2-7	CASSTGLAVIYEQYF
TRBV7-9	NA	TRBJ2-2	CASSGGLAGELFF